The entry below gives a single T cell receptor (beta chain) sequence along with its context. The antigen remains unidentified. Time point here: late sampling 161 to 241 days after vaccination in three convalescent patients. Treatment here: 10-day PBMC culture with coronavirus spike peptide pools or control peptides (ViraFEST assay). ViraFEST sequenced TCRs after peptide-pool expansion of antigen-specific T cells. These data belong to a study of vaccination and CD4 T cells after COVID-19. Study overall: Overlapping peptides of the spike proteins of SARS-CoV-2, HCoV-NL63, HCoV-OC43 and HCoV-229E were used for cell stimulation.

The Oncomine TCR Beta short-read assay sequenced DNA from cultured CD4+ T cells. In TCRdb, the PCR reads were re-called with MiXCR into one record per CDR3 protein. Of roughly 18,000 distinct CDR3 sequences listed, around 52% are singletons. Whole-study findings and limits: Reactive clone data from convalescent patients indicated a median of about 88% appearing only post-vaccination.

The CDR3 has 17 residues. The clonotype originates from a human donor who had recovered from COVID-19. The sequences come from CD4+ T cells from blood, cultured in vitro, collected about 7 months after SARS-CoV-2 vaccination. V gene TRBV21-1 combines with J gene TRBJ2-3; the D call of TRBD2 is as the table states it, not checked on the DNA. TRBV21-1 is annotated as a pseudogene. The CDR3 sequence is CASSKGTSGSSTDTQYF. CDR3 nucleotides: TGTGCCAGCAGCAAAGGGACTAGCGGGTCTAGCACAGATACGCAGTATTTT.